The 24 T cell receptor beta chains presented below share a single source sample, sequenced in a study of control samples from healthy donors and cancer patients. Sequencing used immunoSEQ multiplex PCR; TCRdb keeps in-frame clones, though not all of them. The sample lists 95,000 to 150,000 clones, roughly 87% occurring once. The sample taken for sequencing was blood. The receptors come from a man between 18 and 29 years old in good health.

The gene calls are TRBV13 and TRBJ2-7; D may be TRBD1 or TRBD2 (5 bases each). The germline V and J ends were trimmed by 5 bases and 5 bases, with 16 bases remaining between them. CDR1 and CDR2 from the germline V gene are PRHDT and FYEKMQ (reference sequence). This CDR3 spans 14 amino acids. CDR3 DNA: TGTGCCAGCAGCACAAGCGGACTCAGGGACGAGCAGTACTTC. Protein product: CASSTSGLRDEQYF.

The chain combines TRBV27 with TRBJ1-6; D is undetermined. V dropped 5 bases and J dropped 10 bases, with 15 bases sitting between them. Germline V gene lookup returns CDR1 MNHEY and CDR2 SMNVEV (reference sequence). The CDR3 consists of 14 residues. The CDR3 nucleotides read TGTGCCAGCAGTCCTCTTAAGGAGTGGTCACCCCTCCACTTT. This encodes CASSPLKEWSPLHF.

This chain links TRBV7-9 with TRBJ1-5; D is ambiguous. V was cut by 4 bases and J by 0 bases, with 7 bases left in between. The germline V gene has CDR1 SEHNR and CDR2 FQNEAQ (reference sequence). The CDR3 totals 14 residues. The CDR3 reads CASSSWGSNQPQHF. CDR3 in DNA: TGTGCCAGCAGCTCTTGGGGTAGCAATCAGCCCCAGCATTTT.

Turning to this clone: The junction shows a germline mismatch at one end, possibly a read error. This chain connects TRBV7-7 to TRBJ1-5, with TRBD1 as a possible D gene (6 bases). Germline-derived CDR1 and CDR2 are SSHAT and FNYEAQ (reference sequence). This CDR3 comprises 13 residues. The CDR3 DNA follows: TGTGCTAGCAGCTTAGGGACAAATCAGCCCCAGCATTTT. It translates to CASSLGTNQPQHF.

This chain uses TRBV4-3 with TRBJ1-4; D unresolved. Trimming took off 1 base at V and 7 bases at J, with 13 bases between the two ends. This CDR3 spans 15 amino acids. Germline values: CDR1 LGHNA, CDR2 YSLEER. The chain's CDR3 is CASSQASLVSEKLFF. The CDR3 DNA follows: TGCGCCAGCAGCCAAGCGAGCCTCGTCTCTGAAAAACTGTTTTTT.

The J gene is TRBJ2-7, the V gene TRBV5-1; the D gene is possibly TRBD2 (6 bases). CDR3 length: 14 residues. Germline V gene sequence: CDR1 SGHRS, CDR2 YFSETQ. V was shortened by 0 bases and J by 2 bases, with 9 bases between the two germline ends. The CDR3 region is CASSLEGLPYEQYF. CDR3 bases: TGCGCCAGCAGCTTGGAGGGACTCCCCTACGAGCAGTACTTC.

The V gene is TRBV6-5, the J gene TRBJ1-1; D unclear. The V gene's germline CDR1 is MNHEY and CDR2 SVGAGI. V was pared by 7 bases and J by 4 bases, with 16 bases between. The CDR3 is made up of 14 amino acids. The CDR3 coding sequence is TGTGCCAGCACCGCACAGTTCAAGAGCACTGAAGCTTTCTTT. As protein: CASTAQFKSTEAFF.

The chain joins TRBV3-1 (or the pseudogene TRBV3-2) to TRBJ1-2; D is perhaps TRBD1 (6 bases). CDR1 LGHDT and CDR2 YNNKEL come from the germline V gene (reference sequence). With 6 bases removed from V and 4 bases from J, the gap between germline ends came to 15 bases. The CDR3 loop spans 14 amino acids. CDR3 loop: CASSRETGLYGYTF. The CDR3 DNA reads TGTGCCAGCAGTCGGGAGACAGGTCTCTATGGCTACACCTTC.

This clone showed up just once. The chain carries TRBV28 and TRBJ1-1, with TRBD1 identical over 7 bases. CDR1 is MDHEN, CDR2 SYDVKM, per germline. Losses at the gene ends were 5 bases for V and 5 bases for J; bases not matched to a gene: 2. The CDR3 has 12 amino acids. The CDR3 DNA reads as TGTGCCAGCAGTGACAGGGTTACTGAAGCTTTCTTT. Its protein is CASSDRVTEAFF. The whole variable domain, filled in from reference TRBV28 and TRBJ1-1, reads DVKVTQSSRYLVKRTGEKVFLECVQDMDHENMFWYRQDPGLGLRLIYFSYDVKMKEKGDIPEGYSVSREKKERFSLILESASTNQTSMYLCASSDRVTEAFFGQGTRLTVV.

The chain has TRBV30 and TRBJ2-7, with D perhaps matching TRBD2 (6 bases). In germline, CDR1 is GTSNPN, CDR2 SVGIG (reference sequence). The germline V and J ends were trimmed by 5 bases and 1 base, with 9 bases remaining between them. The CDR3 contains 12 residues. The CDR3: CAWGGLSYEQYF. In nucleotides, the CDR3 is TGTGCCTGGGGGGGGTTATCCTACGAGCAGTACTTC.

The rearrangement joins TRBV28 to TRBJ1-2, with TRBD1 matching 7 bases. Germline V gene lookup returns CDR1 MDHEN and CDR2 SYDVKM. The CDR3 sequence is 16 residues long. The V segment lost 6 bases and the J segment 5 bases; nucleotides outside the gene matches: 15. The CDR3 nucleotides read TGTGCCAGCAGCCCACCCGACAGGGTCCTTGATTATGGCTACACCTTC. It codes for CASSPPDRVLDYGYTF.

The chain combines TRBV19 with TRBJ2-1, with TRBD2 matching 11 bases. V lost 5 bases to trimming and J lost 7 bases; unmatched junction nucleotides: 7. The germline V gene has CDR1 LNHDA and CDR2 SQIVND (reference sequence). The CDR3 contains 15 residues. The chain's CDR3 is CASSPGVAGGNEQFF. CDR3 nucleotides: TGTGCCAGTAGTCCAGGGGTAGCGGGAGGGAATGAGCAGTTCTTC.

This clone was detected only a few times. This chain joins TRBV6-4 and TRBJ2-3, with unresolved D. Germline V gene lookup returns CDR1 MRHNA and CDR2 SNTAGT. The V and J ends lost 4 bases and 3 bases respectively, with 17 bases between them. This CDR3 has 16 residues. CDR3 sequence: CASSVASSDGTDTQYF. CDR3 coding DNA: TGTGCCAGCAGTGTCGCATCCTCGGACGGAACAGATACGCAGTATTTT.

In this sample, this clone turned up many times. The chain employs TRBV3-1 (or the pseudogene TRBV3-2) and TRBJ1-3; a possible D gene is TRBD1 (5 bases). The germline V gene has CDR1 LGHDT and CDR2 YNNKEL (reference sequence). This CDR3 region has 15 residues. V lost 4 bases and J lost 0, with 10 bases in between. This chain's CDR3 is CASSLDRDSGNTIYF. CDR3 DNA: TGTGCCAGCAGCCTTGACAGAGACTCTGGAAACACCATATATTTT.

Written as DNA, the CDR3 is TGTGCCAGTACCCTCTCGAAAACAGGGGCAACTAACTATGGCTACACCTTC. This sequence encodes CASTLSKTGATNYGYTF. This chain links TRBV19 with TRBJ1-2, with 7 bases identical to TRBD1. Losses at the gene ends were 7 bases for V and 0 bases for J; bases not matched to a gene: 14. Looked up from germline, CDR1 is LNHDA and CDR2 is SQIVND (reference sequence). CDR3 length: 17 amino acids.

The V and J genes are TRBV9 and TRBJ2-7; D uncertain. Germline assignment: CDR1 SGDLS and CDR2 YYNGEE. This CDR3 has 16 residues. Trimming took 4 bases from V and 2 from J, leaving 19 bases between them. The CDR3 protein is CASSSGRNYPPYEQYF. The CDR3 bases are TGTGCCAGCAGCTCCGGCCGTAATTATCCACCCTACGAGCAGTACTTC.

The rearrangement uses TRBV28 and TRBJ1-6, with 7 positions matching TRBD1. The CDR3 totals 16 residues. The V gene end was trimmed by 6 bases and the J gene end by 7 bases; junction bases not matched to a gene: 12. Germline loops: CDR1 MDHEN, CDR2 SYDVKM. The CDR3 reads CASSLGVGGLNSPLHF. CDR3 nucleotide sequence: TGTGCCAGCAGCCTCGGGGTAGGGGGCCTCAATTCACCCCTCCACTTT.

The chain carries TRBV19 and TRBJ2-6; no clear D. This CDR3 has 15 amino acids. In germline, CDR1 is LNHDA, CDR2 SQIVND (reference sequence). Trimming left V 2 bases short and J 0 bases short, with 5 bases between. In DNA form, the CDR3 reads TGTGCCAGTAGTATAATCGGCTCTGGGGCCAACGTCCTGACTTTC. Its translation is CASSIIGSGANVLTF.

The rearrangement joins TRBV30 to TRBJ1-1, with D unclear. CDR1 and CDR2 (germline): GTSNPN, SVGIG (reference sequence). The CDR3 contains 12 residues. Trimming stripped 8 bases from V and 6 bases from J, with 16 bases between. The CDR3 bases are TGTGCCGCCGCGACGCGGATCGCTGAAGCTTTCTTT. It is translated as CAAATRIAEAFF.

This chain joins TRBV12-5 and TRBJ2-7; 9 positions match TRBD1. Trimming at V came to 5 bases and at J to 2 bases, leaving 4 bases not matched to a gene. The germline V gene has CDR1 LGHNT and CDR2 FRNRAP. The CDR3 spans 14 residues. The DNA of the CDR3 is TGTGCTAGTGGTCTGGGACAGGGAGCCTACGAGCAGTACTTC. It specifies CASGLGQGAYEQYF.

The V and J genes are TRBV7-9 and TRBJ1-5; 8 bases are a match to TRBD1. From germline, CDR1 is SEHNR and CDR2 FQNEAQ (reference sequence). V lost 4 bases, J lost 6 bases, and 8 bases stayed unmatched. The CDR3 is made up of 15 amino acids. The CDR3 region has the DNA TGTGCCAGCAGCTCCGGGACAGGAACCCTTCAGCCCCAGCATTTT. It specifies CASSSGTGTLQPQHF.

The genes are TRBV30 and TRBJ1-2, with D unclear. The CDR3 runs to 16 residues. Germline CDR1 GTSNPN, CDR2 SVGIG (reference sequence). V was trimmed by 0 bases and J by 4 bases, leaving 18 bases between them. In DNA, the CDR3 is TGTGCCTGGAGTGTCGCGGCTCCTGAGTTAGGCTATGGCTACACCTTC. Translating gives CAWSVAAPELGYGYTF.

This clone was seen just once. V usage is TRBV6-5 and J usage is TRBJ2-5; unclear D gene. V was cut by 6 bases and J by 1 base, with 15 bases left in between. This CDR3 spans 15 amino acids. Germline loops: CDR1 MNHEY, CDR2 SVGAGI. The CDR3 DNA reads as TGTGCCAGCAGGCCGGTCGACGGATCCCAAGAGACCCAGTACTTC. It encodes CASRPVDGSQETQYF.

The chain couples TRBV7-9 to TRBJ1-1; perhaps TRBD1 as D (5 bases). Between the trimmed V and J ends, which lost 1 base and 6 bases, there was a span of 15 bases. The length of the CDR3 is 15 residues. Germline CDR1 is SEHNR and CDR2 is FQNEAQ (reference sequence). CDR3 amino acids: CASSLERWGNPEAFF. The CDR3 DNA is TGTGCCAGCAGCTTAGAAAGATGGGGCAACCCTGAAGCTTTCTTT.